Below are 32 T cell receptor beta chains sequenced from a single sample in a study of radiation and T cells in renal cell carcinoma. Stated time point: baseline pretreatment blood. Treatment: 15 Gy SBRT to primary tumor, nephrectomy 4 weeks later. TCRdb keeps only in-frame clones here, not all; method: immunoSEQ multiplex PCR. Counted here are about 130,000 clones, approximately 91% occurring once; the ten biggest clones make up about 12%. Sequences were derived from blood, sampled from a patient whose treatment included radiotherapy and nephrectomy. The source of these receptors is a woman between 50 and 59 years old with renal cell carcinoma.

This chain joins TRBV19 and TRBJ1-1; D remains unclear. Germline lookup yields CDR1 LNHDA and CDR2 SQIVND (reference sequence). The CDR3 contains 17 residues. V lost 7 bases and J 1 base, leaving 22 bases between the germline ends. CDR3 sequence reads: CASTTRVLLPGNTEAFF. The CDR3 nucleotides are TGTGCCAGTACCACTAGGGTACTCTTACCGGGGAACACTGAAGCTTTCTTT.

The V call is TRBV14, the J call TRBJ2-1; D is tentatively TRBD1 or TRBD2 (5 bases each). V was trimmed by 5 bases and J by 10 bases, leaving 9 bases between them. The CDR3 runs 11 residues. Germline V gives CDR1 SGHDN, CDR2 FVKESK. The chain's CDR3 is CASSGTGEQFF. The CDR3 coding sequence is TGTGCCAGCAGCGGGACCGGGGAGCAGTTCTTC. Complete variable domain (other parts from reference TRBV14 and TRBJ2-1): EAGVTQFPSHSVIEKGQTVTLRCDPISGHDNLYWYRRVMGKEIKFLLHFVKESKQDESGMPNNRFLAERTGGTYSTLKVQPAELEDSGVYFCASSGTGEQFFGPGTRLTVL.

This chain uses TRBV7-3 with TRBJ2-1; D gene ambiguous. Germline assignment: CDR1 SGHTA and CDR2 FQGTGA. Deletions cut 5 bases from V and 9 bases from J, with 11 bases between. The CDR3 runs to 12 residues. The CDR3 is CASSLGYGEQFF. The CDR3 nucleotides read TGTGCCAGCAGCCTTGGTTACGGTGAGCAGTTCTTC.

This chain connects TRBV19 to TRBJ2-6; D possibly corresponds to TRBD1 (7 bases). Trimming took 7 bases from V and 1 from J, leaving 17 bases between them. Germline CDR1 is LNHDA and CDR2 is SQIVND (reference sequence). This CDR3 has 17 amino acids. The CDR3 sequence is CASKEGALVSGANVLTF. CDR3 coding DNA: TGTGCCAGTAAGGAGGGGGCATTGGTGTCTGGGGCCAACGTCCTGACTTTC. The whole variable domain, filled in from reference TRBV19 and TRBJ2-6, reads DGGITQSPKYLFRKEGQNVTLSCEQNLNHDAMYWYRQDPGQGLRLIYYSQIVNDFQKGDIAEGYSVSREKKESFPLTVTSAQKNPTAFYLCASKEGALVSGANVLTFGAGSRLTVL.

The chain carries TRBV5-6 and TRBJ1-1; D is possibly TRBD1 (5 bases). CDR3 size: 16 residues. In germline, CDR1 is SGHDT, CDR2 YYEEEE. Trimming pared 2 bases from V and 2 bases from J, leaving 16 bases between. CDR3 DNA sequence: TGTGCCAGCAGCTTCCCTACCTCCGGGGGAAACACTGAAGCTTTCTTT. Translation gives CASSFPTSGGNTEAFF.

Here the CDR3 reads CASKTGGRYEQYF. The CDR3 DNA reads as TGTGCCAGCAAAACCGGGGGCAGATACGAGCAGTACTTC. J is TRBJ2-7 and V is TRBV28, with D perhaps being TRBD1 or TRBD2 (6 bases each). CDR1 is MDHEN and CDR2 is SYDVKM in the germline V gene. The CDR3 sequence is 13 residues long. V lost 7 bases and J lost 4, with 14 bases in between.

By proportion, this clone is medium-sized. V and J are TRBV6-5 and TRBJ1-1; D perhaps matches TRBD1 (6 bases). The CDR3 is 15 residues long. Looked up from germline, CDR1 is MNHEY and CDR2 is SVGAGI. The V end was cut by 6 bases, the J end by 5 bases, with 19 bases between. The CDR3 nucleotides read TGTGCCAGCAGACCGAGCGCAGGGGTTGTGACTGAAGCTTTCTTT. Amino acid sequence: CASRPSAGVVTEAFF.

CDR3 bases: TGTGCCAGCAGCTTGTTGGGTCCCACCTTTCTCAGCAATCAGCCCCAGCATTTT. It encodes CASSLLGPTFLSNQPQHF. This chain joins TRBV5-6 and TRBJ1-5, with D hard to call. V lost 1 base to trimming and J lost 1 base, with 18 bases between them. CDR3 length equals 18 residues. Germline V gene data show CDR1 as SGHDT and CDR2 as YYEEEE.

The V and J genes are TRBV7-9 and TRBJ2-5, with D possibly being TRBD2 (5 bases). CDR1 SEHNR and CDR2 FQNEAQ come from the germline V gene (reference sequence). V dropped 2 bases and J dropped 2 bases, with 9 bases sitting between them. The CDR3 has 14 amino acids. Here the CDR3 reads CASSLFAGQETQYF. The CDR3 nucleotides read TGTGCCAGCAGCTTATTCGCGGGTCAAGAGACCCAGTACTTC.

The rearrangement links TRBV11-2 to TRBJ1-1; TRBD1 matches 8 bases. The germline V gene has CDR1 SGHAT and CDR2 FQNNGV. The CDR3 is 15 amino acids. Trimming took 0 bases from V and 4 from J; bases not matched to a gene: 4. The CDR3 nucleotides are TGTGCCAGCAGCTTAGAGAGGACAGGGTTCACTGAAGCTTTCTTT. Translating it yields CASSLERTGFTEAFF.

CDR3: CASSPGTVTDTQYF. In nucleotides, the CDR3 is TGCGCCAGCAGCCCTGGGACTGTAACAGATACGCAGTATTTT. The rearrangement uses TRBV5-1 and TRBJ2-3; the D gene is possibly TRBD2 (6 bases). The CDR3 is 14 residues long. Trimming stripped 4 bases from V and 3 bases from J, with 12 bases between. Germline lookup yields CDR1 SGHRS and CDR2 YFSETQ. The full variable domain, in which reference TRBV5-1 and TRBJ2-3 provide the parts outside the CDR3, is KAGVTQTPRYLIKTRGQQVTLSCSPISGHRSVSWYQQTPGQGLQFLFEYFSETQRNKGNFPGRFSGRQFSNSRSEMNVSTLELGDSALYLCASSPGTVTDTQYFGPGTRLTVL.

This clone was counted a few times. The chain recombines TRBV13 with TRBJ1-1; no clear D. Germline V lookup: CDR1 PRHDT, CDR2 FYEKMQ (reference sequence). This CDR3 contains 16 residues. Between the trimmed V and J ends, which lost 1 base and 5 bases, there was a span of 17 bases. CDR3 nucleotide sequence: TGTGCCAGCAGCTTAGACCCTTCAATCCTGAGGACTGAAGCTTTCTTT. It codes for CASSLDPSILRTEAFF. The full variable domain, rest sourced from reference TRBV13 and TRBJ1-1, is AAGVIQSPRHLIKEKRETATLKCYPIPRHDTVYWYQQGPGQDPQFLISFYEKMQSDKGSIPDRFSAQQFSDYHSELNMSSLELGDSALYFCASSLDPSILRTEAFFGQGTRLTVV.

The rearrangement uses TRBV18 and TRBJ2-2; 10 positions match TRBD1. Germline assignment: CDR1 KGHSH and CDR2 LQKENI. The CDR3 has 17 amino acids. V lost 3 bases, J lost 5 bases, and 9 bases stayed unmatched. CDR3 coding DNA: TGTGCCAGCTCACCGAATCCGGGACAGGGGAGTACCGGGGAGCTGTTTTTT. Translation gives CASSPNPGQGSTGELFF.

This chain links TRBV4-3 with TRBJ1-2, with 7 bases aligning to TRBD1. Per germline, CDR1 LGHNA and CDR2 YSLEER. V shed 0 bases, J shed 0 bases, and the junction held 7 bases outside the gene matches. The CDR3 is 17 amino acids. CDR3 in DNA: TGCGCCAGCAGCCAAGATGTCCCAGGGACAGCTAACTATGGCTACACCTTC. Translating gives CASSQDVPGTANYGYTF.

This clone came up once. V and J are TRBV5-1 and TRBJ2-3, with 12 bases lining up with TRBD2. J gave up 5 bases and V 0 bases, and 4 bases lay outside the gene matches. This CDR3 spans 16 amino acids. Germline V lookup: CDR1 SGHRS, CDR2 YFSETQ. The CDR3 DNA is TGCGCCAGCAGCTTGGGACTAGCGGGGGTGATAGATACGCAGTATTTT. Its protein is CASSLGLAGVIDTQYF.

V gene TRBV5-1 combines with J gene TRBJ2-5, with D maybe TRBD2 (7 bases). Germline-derived CDR1 and CDR2 are SGHRS and YFSETQ. The CDR3 runs 18 residues. V was shortened by 1 base and J by 3 bases, with 22 bases between the two germline ends. The CDR3 loop reads CASSLMPRGAEPKETQYF. Written as DNA, the CDR3 is TGCGCCAGCAGCTTGATGCCTCGGGGGGCCGAACCGAAAGAGACCCAGTACTTC.

This clone was seen a handful of times. The chain links TRBV6-5 to TRBJ1-5, with D hard to call. V lost 6 bases to trimming and J lost 4 bases, with 10 bases between them. The CDR3 has 13 amino acids. Germline lookup yields CDR1 MNHEY and CDR2 SVGAGI. The DNA of the CDR3 is TGTGCCAGCAGCACCCAGAGTAATCAGCCCCAGCATTTT. It yields the protein CASSTQSNQPQHF.

This clone was detected only a few times. The chain employs TRBV11-2 and TRBJ1-4; D perhaps matches TRBD1 (5 bases). V shed 5 bases and J shed 4 bases, with 11 bases lying between them. Germline lookup yields CDR1 SGHAT and CDR2 FQNNGV. The CDR3 has 14 amino acids. The CDR3 coding sequence is TGTGCCAGCAGCCCCGGGACGGATAATGAAAAACTGTTTTTT. Its protein is CASSPGTDNEKLFF. Filled out from reference TRBV11-2 and TRBJ1-4, the complete variable domain reads EAGVAQSPRYKIIEKRQSVAFWCNPISGHATLYWYQQILGQGPKLLIQFQNNGVVDDSQLPKDRFSAERLKGVDSTLKIQPAKLEDSAVYLCASSPGTDNEKLFFGSGTQLSVL.

The V gene is TRBV30, the J gene TRBJ1-2; no reliable D call. The CDR3 consists of 11 residues. The ends were cut back, 4 bases at V and 9 bases at J, with 12 bases in the middle. Germline loops: CDR1 GTSNPN, CDR2 SVGIG (reference sequence). The CDR3, as DNA: TGTGCCTGGAAAACACCGGCTAGCTACACCTTC. This gives the protein CAWKTPASYTF. The full variable domain, completed using reference TRBV30 and TRBJ1-2, is SQTIHQWPATLVQPVGSPLSLECTVEGTSNPNLYWYRQAAGRGLQLLFYSVGIGQISSEVPQNLSASRPQDRQFILSSKKLLLSDSGFYLCAWKTPASYTFGSGTRLTVV.

The chain carries TRBV4-2 and TRBJ1-5; D is undetermined. The V end was cut by 0 bases, the J end by 7 bases, with 16 bases between. The germline V gene has CDR1 LGHNA and CDR2 YNFKEQ. The CDR3 has 16 residues. The CDR3 region is CASSQEVSLLGQPQHF. The CDR3 DNA reads as TGTGCCAGCAGCCAAGAAGTATCGCTCCTGGGACAGCCCCAGCATTTT.

The chain couples TRBV6-1 to TRBJ1-5, with D uncertain. CDR1 and CDR2 from the germline V gene are MNHNS and SASEGT. The CDR3 extends over 14 amino acids. V shed 5 bases and J shed 0 bases, with 8 bases lying between them. In nucleotides, the CDR3 is TGTGCCAGCAGTTCCCGGGATAGCAATCAGCCCCAGCATTTT. Its protein product is CASSSRDSNQPQHF.

The chain joins TRBV6-5 to TRBJ2-1; 8 bases are shared with TRBD1. This CDR3 region has 15 residues. The trim removed 4 bases at V and 2 bases at J, leaving 4 bases unmatched. CDR1 is MNHEY, CDR2 SVGAGI, per germline. The CDR3: CASSSDRGPYNEQFF. The DNA of the CDR3 is TGTGCCAGCAGTTCAGACAGGGGTCCCTACAATGAGCAGTTCTTC.

Concerning this clone itself: The identical CDR3 is also encoded by other nucleotide sequences in the sample. The chain combines TRBV4-3 with TRBJ2-1, with D hard to call. CDR1 and CDR2 from the germline V gene are LGHNA and YSLEER. This CDR3 has 13 amino acids. The ends were cut back, 0 bases at V and 9 bases at J, with 9 bases in the middle. The CDR3 DNA is TGCGCCAGCAGCCAAGAGACCGGAAGTGAGCAGTTCTTC. Its translation: CASSQETGSEQFF.

The rearrangement joins TRBV7-3 to TRBJ2-5; D is perhaps TRBD1 (5 bases). The CDR3 length is 17 residues. From germline, CDR1 is SGHTA and CDR2 FQGTGA. V lost 5 bases and J 5 bases, leaving 24 bases between the germline ends. The CDR3: CASSPRGPLVLSETQYF. CDR3 nucleotides: TGTGCCAGCAGCCCAAGGGGCCCTCTCGTCCTATCTGAGACCCAGTACTTC. The full variable domain, its missing parts supplied by reference TRBV7-3 and TRBJ2-5, is GAGVSQTPSNKVTEKGKYVELRCDPISGHTALYWYRQSLGQGPEFLIYFQGTGAADDSGLPNDRFFAVRPEGSVSTLKIQRTERGDSAVYLCASSPRGPLVLSETQYFGPGTRLLVL.

This chain connects TRBV29-1 to TRBJ2-7; D may be TRBD1 (6 bases). V was trimmed by 5 bases and J by 0 bases, leaving 11 bases between them. CDR1 is SQVTM and CDR2 is ANQGSEA in the germline V gene. The CDR3 has 13 residues. CDR3 amino acids: CSVTGIPSYEQYF. CDR3 bases: TGCAGCGTTACAGGGATTCCCTCCTACGAGCAGTACTTC.

V usage is TRBV5-6 and J usage is TRBJ1-3; D call uncertain. CDR1 and CDR2 from the germline V gene are SGHDT and YYEEEE. The CDR3 covers 14 residues. V was trimmed by 0 bases and J by 0 bases, leaving 4 bases between them. CDR3 coding DNA: TGTGCCAGCAGCTTGGGGATCTCTGGAAACACCATATATTTT. Residues: CASSLGISGNTIYF.

The table lists this clone with a few counts. The chain combines TRBV6-1 with TRBJ2-5; TRBD2 is a possible D gene (6 bases). The germline V gene has CDR1 MNHNS and CDR2 SASEGT. The germline V and J ends were trimmed by 3 bases and 5 bases, with 13 bases remaining between them. There are 14 residues in the CDR3. The CDR3 nucleotides read TGTGCCAGCAGTGACGGGGGAACAATGGAGACCCAGTACTTC. Its protein is CASSDGGTMETQYF.

The chain combines TRBV5-1 with TRBJ1-1; weak D call: TRBD1 (5 bases). The CDR3 contains 14 residues. CDR1 is SGHRS and CDR2 is YFSETQ in the germline V gene. Trimming pared 2 bases from V and 0 bases from J, leaving 8 bases between. This CDR3 reads CASSFDSMNTEAFF. CDR3 DNA: TGCGCCAGCAGCTTCGACAGCATGAACACTGAAGCTTTCTTT.

V usage is TRBV18 and J usage is TRBJ2-3; the D call may be TRBD1 or TRBD2 (5 bases each). The CDR3 is 12 residues long. CDR1 is KGHSH and CDR2 is LQKENI in the germline V gene. Trimming shortened V by 3 bases and J by 6 bases, and 7 bases separated the two germline ends. The CDR3, as DNA: TGTGCCAGCTCACCCAGGGAGGATACGCAGTATTTT. It encodes CASSPREDTQYF.

This clone was seen a single time. The rearrangement links TRBV7-9 to TRBJ2-1; D gene uncertain. V was pared by 6 bases and J by 5 bases, with 8 bases between. From germline, CDR1 is SEHNR and CDR2 FQNEAQ (reference sequence). This CDR3 comprises 12 residues. CDR3 loop: CASSPRDNEQFF. The CDR3 DNA reads TGTGCCAGCAGTCCTAGGGACAATGAGCAGTTCTTC. The full variable domain, with the rest looked up from reference TRBV7-9 and TRBJ2-1, is DTGVSQNPRHKITKRGQNVTFRCDPISEHNRLYWYRQTLGQGPEFLTYFQNEAQLEKSRLLSDRFSAERPKGSFSTLEIQRTEQGDSAMYLCASSPRDNEQFFGPGTRLTVL.

In DNA, the CDR3 is TGTGCCAGCAGTCGACCGGGATCTATCCAAGAGACCCAGTACTTC. Residues: CASSRPGSIQETQYF. The chain links TRBV6-6 to TRBJ2-5; weak D call: TRBD2 (5 bases). Germline lookup yields CDR1 MNHNY and CDR2 SVGAGI (reference sequence). The CDR3 has 15 amino acids. V was clipped by 5 bases and J by 1 base, with 14 bases between them.

A few counts support this clone. The chain combines TRBV9 with TRBJ1-1; no clear D. This CDR3 has 14 residues. The V gene lost 4 bases and the J gene lost 5 bases, with 15 bases spanning the gap. The germline V gene encodes CDR1 SGDLS and CDR2 YYNGEE. The CDR3 sequence is CASSSSPGRTEAFF. As DNA, the CDR3 is TGTGCCAGCAGCTCAAGTCCGGGTCGGACTGAAGCTTTCTTT.